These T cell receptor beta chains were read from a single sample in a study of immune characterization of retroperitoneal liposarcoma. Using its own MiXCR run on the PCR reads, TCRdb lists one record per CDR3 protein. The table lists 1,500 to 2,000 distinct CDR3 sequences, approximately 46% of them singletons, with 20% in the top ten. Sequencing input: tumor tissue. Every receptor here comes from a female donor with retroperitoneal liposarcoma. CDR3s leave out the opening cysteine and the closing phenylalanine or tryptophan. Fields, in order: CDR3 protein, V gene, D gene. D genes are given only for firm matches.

ASSEGQGRTDTQY TRBV6-1 TRBD1
ASSRRTGLAGQETQF TRBV6-5 TRBD2
ASSPKGQGAGGYT TRBV12-3/TRBV12-4 TRBD1
ASSSFSGLSYNEQF TRBV12-3/TRBV12-4 -
ASSLLAGVSNEQF TRBV12-3/TRBV12-4 TRBD2
ATSDRAGAAYNEQF TRBV24-1 TRBD2
ASSYGQGGVNEQF TRBV6-6 TRBD1
ASSSQLGQAGT TRBV6-1 -
ASSALLPGETQY TRBV6-1 -
ASTPGGGSYNEQF TRBV6-1 TRBD2
ASTSFYSGSPNNEQF TRBV6-6 TRBD2
ASSFSGLHQNTGELF TRBV6-1 -
ASSDSSSGSGTDTQY TRBV25-1 TRBD2
ASTLGGSQETQY TRBV12-3/TRBV12-4 -
ASSFNGGFEQY TRBV7-2 -
ASTSSLAGDNEQF TRBV6-1 TRBD2
ASSIKETQY TRBV7-2 -
ASSRLGGTDTQY TRBV7-6 -
ASSFFRTDSYEQY TRBV7-2 -
ASSRLVGYEQF TRBV27 -
ASSDKRGGGDEQF TRBV6-1 TRBD2
ASSSGTENEQF TRBV6-1 TRBD1
ASSYTDTQY TRBV25-1 -
ASSRRRGSGRYEQY TRBV12-3/TRBV12-4 TRBD2
ASSLEGLGTQY TRBV7-6 -
ASSEYLSETQF TRBV6-1 -
ASSYQGAGDEQY TRBV6-6 TRBD1
ASRRGSGTGSVYEQY TRBV10-2 TRBD1
ASSRTSADYEQY TRBV12-3/TRBV12-4 TRBD2
ASSYSALRVLSETQF TRBV6-6 -
ASTKGPGFPSGANVLT TRBV10-2 -
ASSYYADLPGSYNEQY TRBV6-2/TRBV6-3 -
ASSANRRGAQYQETQF TRBV7-2 TRBD2
ASSLEAVGYNEQF TRBV7-6 -
ASSLGPPSGRAEETQY TRBV7-2 TRBD2
ASSHLGERGDTQY TRBV7-2 -
ASSEAPGPPKEQF TRBV6-1 -
ASTQTGLAGKSYEQY TRBV27 TRBD2
ASSLGVWDNEQF TRBV27 -
ATGVGANVLT TRBV7-6 -
ASGGLDADTQY TRBV6-8 -
ASSAGTIYEQF TRBV6-1 TRBD2
ASREGQATFGQY TRBV6-1 -
ASSFYGTGAYEQY TRBV27 TRBD1
ASSLARLVRAQETQY TRBV7-2 -
ASSFQVGETQF TRBV7-2 -
ASSPWQGPYEQY TRBV6-8 -
ASSDPGRGQQY TRBV10-2 -
ASSYSGLAGGGEQY TRBV6-6 TRBD2
ASWTGNSVVDEQF TRBV12-3/TRBV12-4 -
ASSPRPSLAGMQETQY TRBV7-2 TRBD2
ASSPQGPDTSETQY TRBV6-2/TRBV6-3 -
ASRRLAGGRNNEQF TRBV6-6 TRBD2
ASSDKTYEQY TRBV25-1 -
ASSITRNEQF TRBV11-3 -
ASSDSGELF TRBV10-1 -
ASSKGGAFKETQY TRBV7-6 -
ASSFTGSVEY TRBV27 -
ASSEAVQGGIQY TRBV6-1 -